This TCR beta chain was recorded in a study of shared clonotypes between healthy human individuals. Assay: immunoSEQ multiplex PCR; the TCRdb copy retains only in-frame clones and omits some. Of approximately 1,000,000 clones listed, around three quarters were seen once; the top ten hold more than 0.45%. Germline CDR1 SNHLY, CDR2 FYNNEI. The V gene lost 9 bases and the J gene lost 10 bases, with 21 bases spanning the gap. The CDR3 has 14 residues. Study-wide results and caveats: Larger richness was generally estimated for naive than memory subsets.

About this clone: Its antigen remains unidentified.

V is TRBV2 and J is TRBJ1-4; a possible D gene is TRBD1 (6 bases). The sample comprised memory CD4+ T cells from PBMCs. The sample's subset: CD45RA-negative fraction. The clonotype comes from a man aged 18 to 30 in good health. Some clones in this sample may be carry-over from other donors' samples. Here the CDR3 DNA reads TGTGCCAGTACCCAATGGGGGCAGCAGGGAAAACTGTTTTTT. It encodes CASTQWGQQGKLFF.